The 30 T cell receptor beta chains given below trace back to one sample, sequenced in a study of blood T cell repertoires in COVID-19. The assay was immunoSEQ multiplex PCR, and TCRdb's table has in-frame clones only and misses some. The table records roughly 250,000 clones, 85% to 90% of them present only once. The sequenced sample consisted of peripheral blood. Source of these receptors: a woman aged 40-49 years with acute or convalescent COVID-19.

The J gene is TRBJ2-5, the V gene TRBV6-1, with 8 positions matching TRBD2. J was trimmed by 5 bases and V by 4 bases; bases with no gene match: 12. CDR3 size: 16 residues. Germline V gene data show CDR1 as MNHNS and CDR2 as SASEGT. The CDR3 bases are TGTGCCAGCAGTGGTCGGAGGAGCGGGGGTGCGGAGACCCAGTACTTC. It is translated as CASSGRRSGGAETQYF.

This chain links TRBV5-8 with TRBJ2-7; D uncertain. Trimming took 0 bases from V and 3 from J, leaving 7 bases between them. This CDR3 has 13 amino acids. Germline V gene lookup returns CDR1 SGHTS and CDR2 YDEGEE. CDR3 sequence (DNA): TGTGCCAGCAGCTTGGCCGCTAACTACGAGCAGTACGTC. It codes for CASSLAANYEQYV.

This chain links TRBV24-1 with TRBJ2-1, with unresolved D. Germline loops: CDR1 KGHDR, CDR2 SFDVKD. Trimming left V 1 base short and J 8 bases short, with 5 bases between. The CDR3 has 12 amino acids. The CDR3 loop is CATSDFLHEQFF. CDR3 coding DNA: TGTGCCACCAGTGATTTTCTCCATGAGCAGTTCTTC.

This sequence joins TRBV7-7 and TRBJ2-3; 9 nucleotides align to TRBD2. Germline-derived CDR1 and CDR2 are SSHAT and FNYEAQ (reference sequence). V was pared by 5 bases and J by 5 bases, with 11 bases of the junction left unmatched. This CDR3 region has 16 residues. The CDR3 nucleotides read TGTGCCAGCAGCCCCGCCGGGACTAGCTTCGGAGATACGCAGTATTTT. This codes for CASSPAGTSFGDTQYF.

This clone was seen just once. This chain connects TRBV11-2 to TRBJ2-2; D remains unclear. Germline CDR1 reads SGHAT; CDR2 reads FQNNGV. V lost 5 bases and J lost 6, with 7 bases in between. The CDR3 consists of 12 residues. This CDR3 reads CASSKTAGELFF. In nucleotides, the CDR3 is TGTGCCAGCAGCAAAACGGCCGGGGAGCTGTTTTTT.

This sequence joins TRBV6-5 and TRBJ1-4, with D unclear. In germline, CDR1 is MNHEY, CDR2 SVGAGI. The CDR3 spans 11 residues. V was trimmed by 3 bases and J by 10 bases, leaving 6 bases between them. This chain's CDR3 is CASSYSGKLFF. The CDR3 DNA sequence: TGTGCCAGCAGTTATTCCGGAAAACTGTTTTTT.

The V gene is TRBV18, the J gene TRBJ2-1, with D possibly matching TRBD1 (5 bases). The CDR3 contains 14 residues. The V gene lost 0 bases and the J gene lost 5 bases, with 8 bases spanning the gap. Per germline, CDR1 KGHSH and CDR2 LQKENI. The CDR3 nucleotides read TGTGCCAGCTCACCACCGACAGCCCACAATGAGCAGTTCTTC. It encodes CASSPPTAHNEQFF.

The chain recombines TRBV4-1 with TRBJ1-2; tentatively, D is TRBD1 (5 bases). The germline gives CDR1 MGHRA, CDR2 YSYEKL. This CDR3 has 15 amino acids. The ends were cut back, 0 bases at V and 4 bases at J, with 12 bases in the middle. CDR3 in amino acids: CASSQEVEGSYGYTF. CDR3 nucleotide sequence: TGCGCCAGCAGCCAAGAGGTGGAGGGGTCCTATGGCTACACCTTC.

The gene calls are TRBV19 and TRBJ1-2; TRBD1 agrees at 8 bases. The V gene end was trimmed by 8 bases and the J gene end by 1 base; junction bases not matched to a gene: 12. The germline V gene encodes CDR1 LNHDA and CDR2 SQIVND (reference sequence). This CDR3 has 16 amino acids. CDR3 amino acids: CASLSWTGKDNYGYTF. CDR3 DNA sequence: TGTGCCAGTCTAAGCTGGACAGGGAAGGATAACTATGGCTACACCTTC. Together with reference TRBV19 and TRBJ1-2, the CDR3 gives the full variable domain: DGGITQSPKYLFRKEGQNVTLSCEQNLNHDAMYWYRQDPGQGLRLIYYSQIVNDFQKGDIAEGYSVSREKKESFPLTVTSAQKNPTAFYLCASLSWTGKDNYGYTFGSGTRLTVV.

The gene calls are TRBV6-5 and TRBJ2-5; the match to TRBD2 covers 7 bases. The J segment lost 5 bases and the V segment lost 7 bases, leaving 10 bases of the junction unmatched. The CDR3 spans 14 residues. The germline V gene has CDR1 MNHEY and CDR2 SVGAGI. The CDR3 is CASKGLVVAETQYF. The CDR3 DNA follows: TGTGCCAGCAAAGGACTAGTTGTGGCGGAGACCCAGTACTTC.

The rearrangement joins TRBV9 to TRBJ1-1; 7 nucleotides align to TRBD1. V shed 7 bases, J shed 2 bases, and the junction held 8 bases outside the gene matches. Looked up from germline, CDR1 is SGDLS and CDR2 is YYNGEE. This CDR3 is built from 14 residues. CDR3 bases: TGTGCCAGCTCGCGACAGGGACAAAACACTGAAGCTTTCTTT. Translating gives CASSRQGQNTEAFF.

This chain connects TRBV27 to TRBJ1-2, with unresolved D. There are 16 residues in the CDR3. CDR1 and CDR2 from the germline V gene are MNHEY and SMNVEV (reference sequence). Trimming left V 5 bases short and J 8 bases short, with 24 bases between. The CDR3 spells CASSPRQVAPLTGYTF. The CDR3 DNA follows: TGTGCCAGCAGTCCCCGGCAGGTTGCCCCCCTTACCGGCTACACCTTC.

This clone was detected only a few times. The chain carries TRBV11-2 and TRBJ2-2, with TRBD1 matching over 9 bases. J gave up 4 bases and V 5 bases, and 5 bases lay outside the gene matches. CDR1 is SGHAT and CDR2 is FQNNGV in the germline V gene. This CDR3 spans 15 amino acids. The CDR3 loop is CASSTYRGRTGELFF. The CDR3 nucleotides read TGTGCCAGCAGCACATACAGGGGGCGCACCGGGGAGCTGTTTTTT.

The chain joins TRBV6-5 to TRBJ2-7; D might be TRBD1 (5 bases). Trimming cost V 6 bases and J 0 bases, with 12 bases left between them. The germline V gene encodes CDR1 MNHEY and CDR2 SVGAGI. The CDR3 extends over 14 amino acids. DNA of the CDR3: TGTGCCAGCAGGCAGGGCGCAAGCTCCTACGAGCAGTACGTC. It yields the protein CASRQGASSYEQYV.

The V gene is TRBV21-1, the J gene TRBJ2-1; the table names TRBD2, a call not compared with the DNA. TRBV21-1 corresponds to a pseudogene. The CDR3 extends over 22 amino acids. CDR3 loop: CASSKWPHRSGATAYNYNEQFF. Written as DNA, the CDR3 is TGTGCCAGCAGCAAATGGCCCCATCGCAGCGGGGCGACTGCTTACAACTACAATGAGCAGTTCTTC.

The chain employs TRBV9 and TRBJ1-2; 11 bases align to TRBD1. Germline CDR1 is SGDLS and CDR2 is YYNGEE. J was trimmed by 7 bases and V by 2 bases; bases with no gene match: 7. This CDR3 has 15 amino acids. In nucleotides, the CDR3 is TGTGCCAGCAGCGTGTGGGACAGGGGGAAGGGTGGCTACACCTTC. The encoded protein is CASSVWDRGKGGYTF.

V and J are TRBV5-1 and TRBJ1-1, with TRBD1 as a possible D gene (6 bases). The germline V gene encodes CDR1 SGHRS and CDR2 YFSETQ. The length of the CDR3 is 14 residues. The V and J ends lost 4 bases and 4 bases respectively, with 14 bases between them. The CDR3 DNA reads as TGCGCCAGCAGCACTTGGACAGATGCCACTGAAGCTTTCTTT. Protein sequence: CASSTWTDATEAFF.

This rearrangement joins TRBV12-5 to TRBJ2-3, with 10 nucleotides matching TRBD2. In germline, CDR1 is LGHNT, CDR2 FRNRAP. This CDR3 contains 16 residues. The V segment lost 0 bases and the J segment 3 bases; nucleotides outside the gene matches: 3. CDR3 sequence reads: CASGLVLAGATDTQYF. CDR3 in DNA: TGTGCTAGTGGTTTGGTCCTAGCGGGGGCTACAGATACGCAGTATTTT. The entire variable domain, with the rest obtained from reference TRBV12-5 and TRBJ2-3, is as follows: DARVTQTPRHKVTEMGQEVTMRCQPILGHNTVFWYRQTMMQGLELLAYFRNRAPLDDSGMPKDRFSAEMPDATLATLKIQPSEPRDSAVYFCASGLVLAGATDTQYFGPGTRLTVL.

This chain uses TRBV3-1 (or the pseudogene TRBV3-2) with TRBJ1-3; 7 positions match TRBD1. This CDR3 has 17 residues. Trimming took 1 base from V and 2 from J; bases not matched to a gene: 8. In germline, CDR1 is LGHDT, CDR2 YNNKEL (reference sequence). Here the CDR3 DNA reads TGTGCCAGCAGCCAAGGATCGGGTACAGGGGCTGGAAACACCATATATTTT. This gives the protein CASSQGSGTGAGNTIYF.

This chain uses TRBV9 with TRBJ2-3, with 10 bases fitting TRBD1. CDR3 size: 16 residues. Trimming took 0 bases from V and 3 from J; bases not matched to a gene: 4. CDR1 and CDR2 from the germline V gene are SGDLS and YYNGEE. The CDR3 region is CASSVVDRGATDTQYF. The CDR3 DNA sequence: TGTGCCAGCAGCGTAGTGGACAGGGGGGCAACAGATACGCAGTATTTT.

The genes are TRBV7-9 and TRBJ2-1, with 8 bases lining up with TRBD2. Germline assignment: CDR1 SEHNR and CDR2 FQNEAQ (reference sequence). The CDR3 runs to 15 residues. The J segment lost 10 bases and the V segment lost 6 bases, leaving 14 bases of the junction unmatched. DNA of the CDR3: TGTGCCAGCAGATTGGGACTCGCGGGGGGTGGGGAGCAGTTCTTC. This gives the protein CASRLGLAGGGEQFF. The full variable domain, in which reference TRBV7-9 and TRBJ2-1 provide the parts outside the CDR3, is DTGVSQNPRHKITKRGQNVTFRCDPISEHNRLYWYRQTLGQGPEFLTYFQNEAQLEKSRLLSDRFSAERPKGSFSTLEIQRTEQGDSAMYLCASRLGLAGGGEQFFGPGTRLTVL.

The count of this clone is one. The V and J genes are TRBV29-1 and TRBJ1-1; 8 nucleotides agree with TRBD1. Per the germline V gene, CDR1 is SQVTM and CDR2 is ANQGSEA. The CDR3 has 15 amino acids. V was pared by 5 bases and J by 4 bases, with 12 bases of the junction left unmatched. CDR3 loop: CSVTTEYRGATEAFF. CDR3 nucleotides: TGCAGCGTTACAACTGAATACAGGGGGGCCACTGAAGCTTTCTTT.

V and J are TRBV28 and TRBJ2-3; 9 bases are shared with TRBD2. After removal of 2 bases from V and 5 bases from J, the junction contained 8 bases not matched to a gene. Per the germline V gene, CDR1 is MDHEN and CDR2 is SYDVKM. This CDR3 is 16 amino acids long. CDR3 nucleotide sequence: TGTGCCAGCAGTTTAGGCGGCGGGGGGGCCGGAGATACGCAGTATTTT. Protein: CASSLGGGGAGDTQYF.

This clone was counted once. The genes are TRBV18 and TRBJ1-1; possibly TRBD1 for D (5 bases). The CDR3 is 14 amino acids. From germline, CDR1 is KGHSH and CDR2 LQKENI. V was clipped by 3 bases and J by 3 bases, with 11 bases between them. In nucleotides, the CDR3 is TGTGCCAGCTCACCGATGGGGGGACACACTGAAGCTTTCTTT. It specifies CASSPMGGHTEAFF.

The chain recombines TRBV2 with TRBJ1-6, with D hard to call. The germline CDR1 and CDR2 sequences are SNHLY and FYNNEI. The germline V and J ends were trimmed by 7 bases and 4 bases, with 11 bases remaining between them. The CDR3 consists of 14 residues. The CDR3: CASTLNGYNSPLHF. Here the CDR3 DNA reads TGTGCCAGCACTCTTAACGGGTATAATTCACCCCTCCACTTT.

This clone was observed once. The V and J genes are TRBV6-5 and TRBJ1-2, with D possibly being TRBD1 (6 bases). The CDR3 contains 14 residues. Germline CDR1 and CDR2: MNHEY and SVGAGI. Trimming left V 8 bases short and J 2 bases short, with 15 bases between. The CDR3 nucleotides are TGTGCCAGCGGGGATAGAACAGGGAACTATGGCTACACCTTC. Translation: CASGDRTGNYGYTF.

The chain combines TRBV7-8 with TRBJ1-5; 9 bases are shared with TRBD1. Germline CDR1 is SGHVS and CDR2 is FQNEAQ. The J segment lost 4 bases and the V segment lost 4 bases, leaving 8 bases of the junction unmatched. CDR3 length equals 16 residues. DNA of the CDR3: TGTGCCAGCAGCTCAGGACAGGGGCTTCGGAATCAGCCCCAGCATTTT. Translation: CASSSGQGLRNQPQHF.

V is TRBV5-6 and J is TRBJ1-4, with D perhaps TRBD1 (6 bases). The CDR3 is made up of 15 amino acids. CDR1 is SGHDT, CDR2 YYEEEE, per germline. The V and J ends lost 4 bases and 7 bases respectively, with 17 bases between them. The CDR3 region is CASSPGQGRAEKLFF. The CDR3 DNA reads as TGTGCCAGCAGCCCGGGCCAGGGGAGGGCTGAAAAACTGTTTTTT.

This chain joins TRBV6-4 and TRBJ2-5; 15 nucleotides match TRBD2. The CDR3 totals 17 residues. Germline V gene sequence: CDR1 MRHNA, CDR2 SNTAGT. The J segment lost 9 bases and the V segment lost 6 bases, leaving 14 bases of the junction unmatched. Written as DNA, the CDR3 is TGTGCCAGCAGGCCCGGGACTAGCGGGGGGACCCGGGCCCCCCAGTACTTC. Its translation is CASRPGTSGGTRAPQYF.

The chain has TRBV14 and TRBJ2-2; D is possibly TRBD1 (6 bases). The V gene lost 3 bases and the J gene lost 6 bases, with 20 bases spanning the gap. The CDR3 has 17 amino acids. Germline V CDR1 and CDR2: SGHDN, FVKESK. CDR3 loop: CASSHSGLGAFAGELFF. The DNA of the CDR3 is TGTGCCAGCAGCCACTCAGGACTGGGGGCGTTCGCCGGGGAGCTGTTTTTT.